The clone carrying this T cell receptor beta chain was seen only a few times. These data originate in a study of T-cell reconstitution after alpha-beta-depleted transplantation in children. Unmatched junction bases numbered 2, after V lost 6 bases and J lost 0 bases. This CDR3 spans 14 amino acids. CDR1 and CDR2 from the germline V gene are SNHLY and FYNNEI. Using unique molecular identifiers, the investigators prepared the TCRbeta library. Using its own MiXCR run on the PCR reads, TCRdb lists one record per CDR3 protein. Seen here are about 540,000 distinct CDR3 sequences, about 18% observed once, and the top ten hold roughly 3.3%.

The sequence came from a human donor who donated a stem cell graft to a child with acute lymphoblastic leukemia. The chain combines TRBV2 with TRBJ2-1; 7 bases are shared with TRBD1. Sequencing was performed on PBMCs from the stem cell graft donor, taken from the stem cell graft. The CDR3 DNA reads as TGTGCCAGCAGGGGGACAGACTCCTACAATGAGCAGTTCTTC. It encodes CASRGTDSYNEQFF.